This TCR beta chain was identified in a study of T cell responses to AZD1222 COVID-19 vaccine (dated by TCRdb to the early 2020s). Notes on the research overall: AZD1222 recipients with second doses at about 4 weeks or about 12 weeks were pooled, because spike-specific TCR depth and breadth did not differ between schedules. A total of just over 230 trial participants underwent TCR sequencing, of whom nearly 210 had received two doses of AZD1222 and 26 had received two doses of the MenACWY control vaccine. Trial participants were enrolled by age into subgroups of 18-55, 56-69 and 70-plus years, and roughly 160, 29 and 62 TCR-sequenced participants, respectively, were included in these subgroups. What the study reported, not specific to this receptor: Most participants were white British and females outnumbered males, and the authors suggested that clonal diversity may have been underestimated. In the small 56-69-year group, the increase in depth fell short of significance, most likely because of low power. After two AZD1222 doses, both the breadth and the depth of spike-specific TCRs were significantly higher than at day 0 and than in MenACWY recipients. Only 5 to 7 AZD1222 recipients were SARS-CoV-2 seropositive at baseline, limiting conclusions about previously exposed vaccinees. Reportedly, close to half of the unique spike-specific TCRs recognized epitopes lying outside the regions that are mutated in the B.1.351 and B.1.1.7 variants. Because no day 14 peak-response samples were available, repertoires were characterized only after the peak T cell response. Vaccine-associated CD4 TCRs spanned the whole spike protein, with dominant responses in regions 160-218 and 743-854.

CDR1 and CDR2, looked up from the germline V gene (reference sequence), are LGHDT and YNNKEL. V drops 4 bases and J drops 1 base, leaving 10 bases in between. From cysteine to phenylalanine, the CDR3 is 14 amino acids long. The retained sequence is limited to the CDR3, 42 bases, with the frame set at the first base. What this sample's time point label stands for: baseline before first vaccination. The vaccinee samples were drawn from two UK trials, COV001 and COV002, one of which was a single-blind randomized controlled phase 2/3 trial testing AZD1222 (ChAdOx1 nCoV-19) in healthy adults. For TCRbeta chain sequencing, PBMC samples were collected from trial participants at day 0 and at day 28 after the second dose. The CDR3 regions of human TCRbeta chains were subjected to immunosequencing. The published analysis was carried out like this. Repertoire TCRs were checked for matches against a reference library of SARS-CoV-2-specific TCRs that had been generated using the MIRA antigen-specificity platform. Breadth was defined as the fraction of unique TCRs that were SARS-CoV-2-associated, and depth was defined as the fraction of total T cells that were SARS-CoV-2-associated. Using the MIRA data, every spike-specific TCR was mapped to the spike region that the TCR reacted to and assigned to either a CD4 or a CD8 class. Log10-transformed breadth and depth values were compared by one-way ANOVA with Sidak's multiple comparisons tests. The immuneACCESS repertoire file appears here via TCRdb, limited to in-frame rearrangements. These files lack a portion of the clones; in checked studies, under half of the deficit traces to unresolved V genes, and the cause of the others is not known. That table supplies the V and J calls and clone size; D and trimming were determined from the DNA. The sample contains approximately 70,000 clones, 70% to 90% of them found a single time. The biggest ten clones account for 2.5% of the sample.

Turning to this clone: Its antigen is unknown. No much larger clone is present one base from it, and per-base qualities are unavailable.

Recombination linked TRBV3-1 (or the pseudogene TRBV3-2) to TRBJ1-1; no D gene is confidently identified. The TCR originated in an adult in good health. Source: peripheral blood, taken on day 0 of AZD1222 vaccination. The nucleotide sequence is given as TGTGCCAGCAGCCCCCGGGAGGCGAACACTGAAGCTTTCTTT. Its translation is CASSPREANTEAFF.